This entry concerns a single T cell receptor (beta chain). This specimen belongs to a study of blood T cell repertoires in COVID-19. Study as a whole: T cells, B-cell-depleted T cells, or PBMCs provided the cDNA or gDNA that served as material.

Authors' analysis steps: How many nucleated cells were present was estimated from reference gene primer amplification. The method was immunoSEQ multiplex PCR; TCRdb's version includes in-frame clones alone and lacks a portion of them. V, J and clone size reflect that table, while D and trimming were determined from the DNA. This sample has under 300,000 clones, with 85% to 90% found just once. The sample taken for sequencing was PBMCs or T cells enriched from blood (not recorded which). The receptor comes from a man in his late teens or twenties who had recovered from COVID-19.

CDR3 protein: CASSQGGRGGNQPQHF. The CDR3 DNA reads TGTGCCAGCAGCCAGGGGGGGCGAGGGGGCAATCAGCCCCAGCATTTT. The rearrangement joins TRBV14 to TRBJ1-5, with D maybe TRBD1 (6 bases). The germline V gene encodes CDR1 SGHDN and CDR2 FVKESK. The CDR3 runs 16 residues. V was trimmed by 3 bases and J by 2 bases, leaving 14 bases between them.